This T cell receptor (beta chain) was found in a study of T cell repertoires in cytomegalovirus infection. The wider study: CMV infection plus the matching HLA type was flagged by public TCR beta signatures. Study-wide results and caveats: The study identified carriers of CMV plus the relevant HLA from cumulative public TCR beta family frequency. There were HLA-C-restricted CMV-specific TCR beta clonotypes dominating the ex vivo response.

This clonotype occurred a few times. Antigen specificity is unknown. TCRdb re-called the reads with MiXCR, one entry per CDR3 protein. The sample carries 400,000 or so distinct CDR3 sequences, roughly 18% recorded once. V lost 5 bases and J lost 3; bases outside the gene matches: 5. This CDR3 is built from 15 residues. The V gene's germline CDR1 is LGHDT and CDR2 YNNKEL (reference sequence). Sequenced: PBMCs. The rearrangement uses TRBV3-1 and TRBJ2-3; 10 nucleotides match TRBD2. This receptor was taken from a human donor in good health (CMV status not recorded). Some clones in this sample may be carry-over from other donors' samples. The CDR3 DNA is TGTGCCAGCAGCGACCTAGCGGGGGCGACAGATACGCAGTATTTT. Its protein is CASSDLAGATDTQYF.